These 26 T cell receptor beta chains were sequenced from one sample in a study of cytomegalovirus exposure and HLA in healthy donors. Amplification used 60 Vbeta primers and 13 Jbeta primers. Repertoires were generated with immunoSEQ multiplex PCR, while TCRdb's copy carries only in-frame clones and drops some. The sample has about 140,000 clones, 70% to 80% seen once; the top ten hold about 5%. Material for sequencing was PBMCs. The origin of the receptors is a male donor in good health and CMV-seronegative.

Written as DNA, the CDR3 is TGTGCCAGCAGCTTGGATATGGGGGGAGGACAGCCCCAGCATTTT. This codes for CASSLDMGGGQPQHF. The gene calls are TRBV7-6 and TRBJ1-5; tentative D call: TRBD1 (5 bases). This CDR3 contains 15 residues. V was clipped by 3 bases and J by 7 bases, with 16 bases between them. Germline V CDR1 and CDR2: SGHVS, FNYEAQ.

The chain couples TRBV2 to TRBJ1-1; a possible D gene is TRBD1 (5 bases). CDR3 length: 11 amino acids. V was shortened by 7 bases and J by 7 bases, with 10 bases between the two germline ends. Germline V gene data show CDR1 as SNHLY and CDR2 as FYNNEI. This CDR3 reads CASKGQLEAFF. The CDR3 bases are TGTGCCAGCAAGGGGCAGCTTGAAGCTTTCTTT.

The sample holds a few counts of this clone. The rearrangement joins TRBV9 to TRBJ2-2; 8 positions agree with TRBD2. Germline CDR1 reads SGDLS; CDR2 reads YYNGEE. CDR3 size: 17 residues. With V trimmed by 1 base and J by 6 bases, 11 bases remained unmatched. The CDR3 nucleotides read TGTGCCAGCAGCGTAAATGCGGGGGGCCCTAGGGCCGGGGAGCTGTTTTTT. Translating gives CASSVNAGGPRAGELFF.

V gene TRBV7-9 combines with J gene TRBJ2-1; 11 bases map to TRBD1. Germline V CDR1 and CDR2: SEHNR, FQNEAQ (reference sequence). The V and J ends lost 10 bases and 2 bases, in that order; junction bases with no gene match: 4. The CDR3 runs to 14 residues. CDR3 sequence reads: CATPGQGAYNEQFF. The CDR3 DNA reads TGTGCCACCCCGGGACAGGGGGCCTACAATGAGCAGTTCTTC.

The chain links TRBV4-2 to TRBJ1-4, with 10 positions matching TRBD1. Germline V CDR1 and CDR2: LGHNA, YNFKEQ. V lost 3 bases to trimming and J lost 0 bases; unmatched junction nucleotides: 10. The CDR3 length is 19 residues. CDR3 coding DNA: TGTGCCAGCAGCCAGGTACCGGGACAGGGGTTTACAACTAATGAAAAACTGTTTTTT. Amino acid sequence: CASSQVPGQGFTTNEKLFF.

V is TRBV5-8 and J is TRBJ2-3; tentative D call: TRBD1 (6 bases). The ends were cut back, 4 bases at V and 6 bases at J, with 18 bases in the middle. This CDR3 is built from 15 residues. Germline V lookup: CDR1 SGHTS, CDR2 YDEGEE. The CDR3 spells CASSGRGLMQDTQYF. The DNA of the CDR3 is TGTGCCAGCAGCGGCAGGGGATTGATGCAGGATACGCAGTATTTT.

The chain has TRBV4-3 and TRBJ2-1; TRBD2 agrees at 9 bases. The J segment lost 6 bases and the V segment lost 0 bases, leaving 12 bases of the junction unmatched. The germline V gene has CDR1 LGHNA and CDR2 YSLEER. The CDR3 contains 18 residues. The CDR3, as DNA: TGCGCCAGCAGCCAAGATAGATCGCGGGGGGGCGCCAGCAATGAGCAGTTCTTC. Residues: CASSQDRSRGGASNEQFF.

The chain couples TRBV5-4 to TRBJ1-1; 9 positions match TRBD1. This CDR3 is 14 amino acids long. Germline V lookup: CDR1 SGHNT, CDR2 YYREEE (reference sequence). V shed 1 base, J shed 10 bases, and the junction held 8 bases outside the gene matches. CDR3 nucleotide sequence: TGTGCCAGCAGCTTGTGGACAGGGGATAATAGAGCTTTCTTT. Protein sequence: CASSLWTGDNRAFF.

Points on this clone: Compared with germline, one end of the junction differs, possibly owing to a read error. V gene TRBV7-2 combines with J gene TRBJ2-3; 7 bases are a match to TRBD2. Germline V gene lookup returns CDR1 SGHTA and CDR2 FQGNSA. This CDR3 has 15 residues. CDR3 sequence (DNA): TGTGCCAGCAGCTTAGTGGCTAGCGGCCCAGATACGCAGTGTTTT. Its translation: CASSLVASGPDTQCF.

This clone was detected only a few times. This chain connects TRBV4-3 to TRBJ2-1; TRBD2 agrees at 7 bases. With V trimmed by 5 bases and J by 6 bases, 4 bases remained unmatched. The CDR3 covers 13 residues. CDR1 and CDR2 (germline): LGHNA, YSLEER. The CDR3, as DNA: TGCGCCAGCAGCATGAGGGAGGGCAATGAGCAGTTCTTC. It is translated as CASSMREGNEQFF.

The chain links TRBV28 to TRBJ1-2; possibly TRBD1 for D (6 bases). The CDR3 is 15 residues long. Germline V gives CDR1 MDHEN, CDR2 SYDVKM. V gave up 3 bases and J gave up 4 bases, with 15 bases separating them. CDR3 sequence reads: CASSFERQGSYGYTF. CDR3 DNA sequence: TGTGCCAGCAGTTTCGAGCGGCAGGGGAGCTATGGCTACACCTTC.

The sample holds one count of this clone. V is TRBV14 and J is TRBJ1-1; maybe TRBD1 (6 bases). The CDR3 totals 11 residues. The V gene lost 3 bases and the J gene lost 11 bases, with 10 bases spanning the gap. The germline V gene encodes CDR1 SGHDN and CDR2 FVKESK. The CDR3 DNA reads as TGTGCCAGCAGCCACGGGACAAGGGCTTTCTTT. Translation: CASSHGTRAFF.

This clone appeared a few times. V gene TRBV11-2 combines with J gene TRBJ2-6; 12 bases are shared with TRBD2. With 6 bases clipped from V and 1 base from J, the junction kept 7 bases outside the gene matches. The CDR3 length is 18 residues. CDR1 is SGHAT, CDR2 FQNNGV, per germline. CDR3 in DNA: TGTGCCAGCAGTCTAAGGACTAGCGGGGAGTCTGGGGCCAACGTCCTGACTTTC. This encodes CASSLRTSGESGANVLTF.

This chain joins TRBV7-9 and TRBJ1-3; D gene ambiguous. The CDR3 sequence is 15 residues long. The V end was cut by 1 base, the J end by 5 bases, with 12 bases between. From germline, CDR1 is SEHNR and CDR2 FQNEAQ (reference sequence). The CDR3 nucleotides read TGTGCCAGCAGCTTAGTCGGCAGAGGAAGAAACACCATATATTTT. Protein: CASSLVGRGRNTIYF.

V and J are TRBV7-6 and TRBJ2-1, with 7 bases matching TRBD2. J gave up 0 bases and V 5 bases, and 7 bases lay outside the gene matches. The CDR3 has 16 residues. The germline CDR1 and CDR2 sequences are SGHVS and FNYEAQ. DNA of the CDR3: TGTGCCAGCAGCCCGGCGCGGACTAGCTCCTACAATGAGCAGTTCTTC. Translating gives CASSPARTSSYNEQFF.

The gene calls are TRBV28 and TRBJ1-6; 7 positions match TRBD1. The V and J ends lost 2 bases and 7 bases, in that order; junction bases with no gene match: 5. The CDR3 runs 15 residues. From germline, CDR1 is MDHEN and CDR2 SYDVKM. The CDR3 region has the DNA TGTGCCAGCAGTTTAACCACAGGGGCGAATTCACCCCTCCACTTT. Its translation: CASSLTTGANSPLHF.

The CDR3 nucleotides are TGCGCCAGCAGCGATTACAGGGGGACCGGGGAGCTGTTTTTT. Protein: CASSDYRGTGELFF. The V and J genes are TRBV4-3 and TRBJ2-2; 8 bases fit TRBD1. Unmatched junction bases numbered 4, after V lost 5 bases and J lost 5 bases. The CDR3 is 14 residues long. Germline values: CDR1 LGHNA, CDR2 YSLEER.

The CDR3, as DNA: TGCGCCAGCAGCTTGAACACGGGACAGGGGTACGAGCAGTACTTC. The encoded protein is CASSLNTGQGYEQYF. The chain carries TRBV5-1 and TRBJ2-7; 10 bases are shared with TRBD1. This CDR3 is 15 amino acids long. The germline V gene encodes CDR1 SGHRS and CDR2 YFSETQ. The trim removed 1 base at V and 4 bases at J, leaving 5 bases unmatched.

The table lists this clone with a count of one. The chain carries TRBV19 and TRBJ1-1; D not resolved. This CDR3 region has 13 residues. CDR1 and CDR2 (germline): LNHDA, SQIVND (reference sequence). The germline V and J ends were trimmed by 6 bases and 0 bases, with 8 bases remaining between them. CDR3 sequence reads: CASSDQVNTEAFF. CDR3 nucleotides: TGTGCCAGTAGCGATCAGGTGAACACTGAAGCTTTCTTT.

The chain carries TRBV5-1 and TRBJ1-2; tentatively, D is TRBD1 (5 bases). Between the trimmed V and J ends, which lost 2 bases and 8 bases, there was a span of 22 bases. CDR1 is SGHRS, CDR2 YFSETQ, per germline. CDR3 size: 16 residues. CDR3 DNA: TGCGCCAGCAGCTTTGGGGAGGGGTTACGGGGCTTCGGCTACACCTTC. Protein: CASSFGEGLRGFGYTF.

This chain joins TRBV23-1 and TRBJ1-6; D gene unclear. TRBV23-1 is identified as an open reading frame with a role that is uncertain. This CDR3 spans 17 amino acids. The V end was cut by 0 bases, the J end by 8 bases, with 17 bases between. The CDR3 DNA reads TGCGCCAGCAGTCAATCTGTGGAGGCTTTGGTTGATTCACCCCTCCACTTT. It specifies CASSQSVEALVDSPLHF.

The chain carries TRBV20-1 and TRBJ2-2; no reliable D call. Per the germline V gene, CDR1 is DFQATT and CDR2 is SNEGSKA (reference sequence). The CDR3 contains 11 residues. The V end was cut by 6 bases, the J end by 6 bases, with 8 bases between. CDR3 residues: CSARVPGELFF. CDR3 bases: TGCAGTGCCCGGGTCCCCGGGGAGCTGTTTTTT.

As DNA, the CDR3 is TGTGCCAGCTCACCCGGGACATTAGAAAAACTGTTTTTT. Amino acid sequence: CASSPGTLEKLFF. The chain combines TRBV18 with TRBJ1-4; D may be TRBD1 (6 bases). CDR3 length: 13 residues. The V gene lost 3 bases and the J gene lost 8 bases, with 10 bases spanning the gap. Germline V CDR1 and CDR2: KGHSH, LQKENI.

The chain uses TRBV28 and TRBJ2-3, with D uncertain. With 1 base removed from V and 4 bases from J, the gap between germline ends came to 3 bases. Germline CDR1 is MDHEN and CDR2 is SYDVKM. The CDR3 contains 12 residues. CDR3 DNA: TGTGCCAGCAGTTTATCGGCAGATACGCAGTATTTT. Translating gives CASSLSADTQYF.

The chain recombines TRBV7-3 with TRBJ2-6, with 8 bases aligning to TRBD2. This CDR3 is 16 amino acids long. J was trimmed by 15 bases and V by 4 bases; bases with no gene match: 17. Germline assignment: CDR1 SGHTA and CDR2 FQGTGA. In nucleotides, the CDR3 is TGTGCCAGCAGCTCCCAAAGCGGGGCGACCCGGGGGGGCCTGACTTTC. It translates to CASSSQSGATRGGLTF.

This clone was seen a handful of times. The V gene is TRBV5-1, the J gene TRBJ1-2; no reliable D call. CDR3 length: 12 residues. CDR1 is SGHRS and CDR2 is YFSETQ in the germline V gene. Trimming stripped 2 bases from V and 5 bases from J, with 7 bases between. The CDR3, as DNA: TGCGCCAGCAGCTTAGCCTTTTATGGCTACACCTTC. This translates into CASSLAFYGYTF.